These T cell receptor beta chains were read from a single sample in a study of blood T cells in healthy people across ages. From the 5' RACE reads, TCRdb called clonotypes with MiXCR, one entry per CDR3 protein. The sample lists over 1,500,000 distinct CDR3 sequences; 30% to 40% were seen once. The source material was blood. All receptors come from a human donor in good health. CDR3s include the opening cysteine and the closing phenylalanine or tryptophan. The D gene is left open where the match is weak. Rows give clone size only sometimes, using once, few, many, or a class for an expanded clone.

V gene	clone size	J gene	D gene	CDR3 protein	CDR3 DNA
TRBV10-3	-	TRBJ2-3	-	CAISDMVLIPDMQYF	TGCGCCATCAGTGACATGGTTTTAATTCCAGATATGCAGTATTTT
TRBV2	few	TRBJ2-1	-	CASRTGGRGSEQFF	TGTGCCAGCAGAACCGGGGGTCGGGGCAGCGAGCAGTTCTTC
TRBV7-6	-	TRBJ2-1	-	CASSLVGDNNEQFF	TGTGCCAGCAGCTTAGTTGGGGACAACAATGAGCAGTTCTTC
TRBV5-5	-	TRBJ2-1	TRBD1	CASSTGEQHNEQFF	TGTGCCAGCAGCACAGGGGAGCAGCACAATGAGCAGTTCTTC
TRBV29-1	-	TRBJ2-7	-	CSVGTGTISKGPQYF	TGCAGCGTCGGCACCGGGACCATTTCTAAAGGCCCGCAGTACTTC
TRBV15	few	TRBJ1-2	-	CATSLYTGGDYGYTF	TGTGCCACCAGCCTCTACACAGGCGGGGACTATGGCTACACCTTC
TRBV5-4	-	TRBJ2-1	-	CASSLAREPYNEQFF	TGTGCCAGCAGCTTGGCCCGAGAGCCTTACAATGAGCAGTTCTTC
TRBV4-1	-	TRBJ2-7	-	CASSQNPRQSYEQYF	TGCGCCAGCAGCCAAAATCCCAGGCAGTCCTACGAGCAGTACTTC
TRBV20-1	-	TRBJ2-3	TRBD2	CSARDRLAGGWDTDTQYF	TGCAGCGCTAGAGATCGACTAGCGGGGGGCTGGGACACAGATACGCAGTATTTT
TRBV7-9	-	TRBJ2-1	TRBD1	CASSLAVTGFANEQFF	TGTGCCAGCAGCTTAGCGGTGACAGGGTTCGCCAATGAGCAGTTCTTC
TRBV27	-	TRBJ1-5	-	CANSSREGHDQPQHF	TGTGCCAACAGTTCCAGGGAGGGGCATGATCAGCCCCAGCATTTT
TRBV20-1	-	TRBJ2-5	-	CSARDPGTEGETQYF	TGCAGTGCTAGAGATCCAGGGACTGAGGGGGAGACCCAGTACTTC
TRBV6-2/TRBV6-3	-	TRBJ2-7	TRBD1	CASSRDRALEQYF	TGTGCCAGCAGTCGTGACAGGGCCCTCGAGCAGTACTTC
TRBV5-1	-	TRBJ2-3	-	CASSLGGLRGTSTDTQYF	TGCGCCAGCAGCTTGGGAGGTCTCCGGGGGACTAGCACAGATACGCAGTATTTT
TRBV28	-	TRBJ1-2	-	CASQGVSYGYTF	TGTGCCAGCCAGGGAGTCAGCTATGGCTACACCTTC
TRBV12-3/TRBV12-4	-	TRBJ1-3	-	CASSSTLPGNTIYF	TGTGCCAGCAGTTCTACGTTGCCTGGAAACACCATATATTTT
TRBV6-1	-	TRBJ1-4	-	CASSEARRSGATNEKLFF	TGTGCCAGCAGTGAAGCAAGGAGATCAGGTGCAACTAATGAAAAACTGTTTTTT
TRBV7-2	-	TRBJ2-1	-	CASSLVEGGVQFF	TGTGCCAGCAGCTTAGTCGAGGGGGGGGTGCAGTTCTTC
TRBV6-5	few	TRBJ1-4	-	CASGGRGNEKLFF	TGTGCCAGCGGGGGACGAGGGAATGAAAAACTGTTTTTT
TRBV4-1	-	TRBJ1-5	TRBD1	CASSQPGQGLQPQHF	TGCGCCAGCAGCCAACCCGGACAGGGACTTCAGCCCCAGCATTTT
TRBV12-3/TRBV12-4	-	TRBJ1-2	-	CASSPTTEPYGYTF	TGTGCCAGCAGCCCTACGACGGAACCCTATGGCTACACCTTC
TRBV7-9	-	TRBJ2-2	-	CASSLAGQGIAELFF	TGTGCCAGCAGCTTAGCGGGGCAGGGAATAGCGGAGCTGTTTTTT
TRBV4-1	few	TRBJ1-2	-	CASSLSVATAANYGYTF	TGCGCCAGCAGCTTAAGTGTAGCGACAGCAGCTAACTATGGCTACACCTTC
TRBV29-1	many	TRBJ2-7	-	CSVHGTYTYEQYF	TGCAGCGTTCACGGGACCTACACCTACGAGCAGTACTTC
TRBV7-8	-	TRBJ1-6	TRBD1	CASSSVGQGNSPLHF	TGTGCCAGCAGCTCCGTAGGACAGGGGAATTCACCCCTCCACTTT
TRBV5-1	once	TRBJ1-2	TRBD1	CASSLTDRVGGYTF	TGCGCCAGCAGCTTGACGGACAGGGTCGGTGGCTACACCTTC
TRBV20-1	-	TRBJ2-1	-	CSAPKDFRGFF	TGCAGTGCCCCAAAGGACTTCCGGGGGTTCTTC
TRBV4-1	few	TRBJ2-6	-	CASSFPSDPGANVLTF	TGCGCCAGCAGCTTCCCCTCGGACCCTGGGGCCAACGTCCTGACTTTC
TRBV7-2	-	TRBJ2-7	-	CASSFSKNPTYEQYF	TGTGCCAGCAGCTTTTCTAAAAACCCAACCTACGAGCAGTACTTC
TRBV9	-	TRBJ1-2	-	CASSVVGSGYTF	TGTGCCAGCAGCGTAGTTGGGTCTGGCTACACCTTC
TRBV6-1	-	TRBJ1-2	-	CARIILVHSPQGGYGYTF	TGTGCCAGGATAATCCTCGTACACTCGCCACAGGGCGGCTATGGCTACACCTTC
TRBV13	few	TRBJ2-1	TRBD2	CASSGRTSGGHNEQFF	TGTGCCAGCAGCGGCCGGACTAGCGGGGGTCACAATGAGCAGTTCTTC
TRBV12-3/TRBV12-4	-	TRBJ1-6	-	CASSPMAQGVYNSPLHF	TGTGCCAGCAGTCCCATGGCACAGGGCGTCTATAATTCACCCCTCCACTTT
TRBV20-1	few	TRBJ1-4	-	CSARRTFLLNEKLFF	TGCAGTGCTAGACGGACATTCCTGCTCAATGAAAAACTGTTTTTT
TRBV7-9	-	TRBJ1-1	-	CTSSLVGSDMNTEAFF	TGTACCAGCAGCTTAGTAGGGTCAGACATGAACACTGAAGCTTTCTTT
TRBV24-1	-	TRBJ1-2	TRBD1	CATSGGDRGCYGYTF	TGTGCCACCAGTGGTGGGGACAGGGGATGCTATGGCTACACCTTC
TRBV7-2	-	TRBJ2-1	TRBD1	CASSFHRGNEQFF	TGTGCCAGCAGCTTCCACAGGGGCAATGAGCAGTTCTTC
TRBV20-1	-	TRBJ2-1	TRBD2	CSARSSGYDEQFF	TGCAGTGCTAGATCTAGCGGGTACGATGAGCAGTTCTTC
TRBV5-1	-	TRBJ2-1	TRBD2	CASSLFGGTNEQFF	TGCGCCAGCAGCTTGTTCGGGGGGACGAATGAGCAGTTCTTC
TRBV7-2	-	TRBJ2-7	-	CASSLGPQDYYEQYF	TGTGCCAGCAGCTTAGGTCCACAGGATTATTATGAGCAGTACTTC
TRBV28	-	TRBJ2-3	TRBD1	CASSFDAQGAGDTQYF	TGTGCCAGCAGTTTCGATGCTCAGGGGGCGGGAGATACGCAGTATTTT
TRBV5-5	-	TRBJ2-3	TRBD1	CASKQEGQFGTQYF	TGTGCCAGCAAACAAGAGGGACAGTTTGGTACGCAGTATTTT
TRBV7-2	many	TRBJ2-1	-	CASSFIPRTIYNEQFF	TGTGCCAGCAGCTTTATCCCTCGGACCATCTACAATGAGCAGTTCTTC
TRBV5-1	-	TRBJ2-7	-	CASSFPEKYEQCF	TGCGCCAGCAGCTTCCCCGAGAAATACGAGCAGTGCTTC
TRBV29-1	-	TRBJ2-7	-	CSVVTQGGEQYF	TGCAGCGTTGTCACGCAGGGAGGCGAGCAGTACTTC
TRBV9	-	TRBJ2-2	TRBD2	CASSPILAGGPSGELFF	TGTGCCAGCAGCCCTATCCTAGCGGGGGGGCCCTCCGGGGAGCTGTTTTTT
TRBV12-3/TRBV12-4	many	TRBJ1-5	-	CASSLQGSSNQPQHF	TGTGCCAGCAGTTTACAGGGGTCTAGCAATCAGCCCCAGCATTTT
TRBV7-2	few	TRBJ2-3	TRBD2	CASSSSGWTSVGITDTQYF	TGTGCCAGCAGCTCTAGCGGGTGGACTAGCGTGGGGATCACAGATACGCAGTATTTT
TRBV4-1	few	TRBJ2-5	-	CASSQGWGSQETQYF	TGCGCCAGCAGCCAAGGATGGGGCTCCCAAGAGACCCAGTACTTC
TRBV7-3	-	TRBJ2-7	TRBD2	CASSLTSPGGLAGGSYEQYF	TGTGCCAGCAGCTTAACGAGTCCAGGGGGACTAGCGGGGGGATCCTACGAGCAGTACTTC
TRBV20-1	-	TRBJ1-2	-	CSARDPQGLFGYTF	TGCAGTGCTAGAGATCCCCAGGGATTGTTTGGCTACACCTTC
TRBV24-1	-	TRBJ2-3	TRBD2	CATSDRLAGGLDTQYF	TGTGCCACCAGTGATCGACTAGCGGGGGGGCTGGATACGCAGTATTTT
TRBV14	few	TRBJ1-2	-	CASSQDWAPNYGYTF	TGTGCCAGCAGCCAAGATTGGGCACCTAACTATGGCTACACCTTC
TRBV5-1	-	TRBJ2-1	TRBD1	CASSWGTGPSSYNEQFF	TGCGCCAGCAGCTGGGGGACAGGCCCGAGCTCCTACAATGAGCAGTTCTTC
TRBV2	-	TRBJ1-3	TRBD1	CASSVGQGASGNTIYF	TGTGCCAGCAGTGTTGGACAGGGGGCGTCAGGAAACACCATATATTTT
TRBV7-9	-	TRBJ2-1	-	CASSSITNEQFF	TGTGCCAGCAGCAGCATCACAAATGAGCAGTTCTTC
TRBV4-3	few	TRBJ1-5	-	CASSQSLNQPQHF	TGCGCCAGCAGCCAGAGCCTCAATCAGCCCCAGCATTTT
TRBV5-1	-	TRBJ1-6	-	CASSLGVRGGGSNSPLHF	TGCGCCAGCAGCTTGGGCGTGCGGGGAGGTGGTTCGAATTCACCCCTCCACTTT
TRBV28	few	TRBJ2-1	TRBD1	CASSGTGFYNEQFF	TGTGCCAGCAGTGGGACAGGGTTTTACAATGAGCAGTTCTTC
TRBV7-2	-	TRBJ1-3	-	CASGVVNTIYF	TGTGCCAGCGGGGTCGTGAATACCATATATTTT